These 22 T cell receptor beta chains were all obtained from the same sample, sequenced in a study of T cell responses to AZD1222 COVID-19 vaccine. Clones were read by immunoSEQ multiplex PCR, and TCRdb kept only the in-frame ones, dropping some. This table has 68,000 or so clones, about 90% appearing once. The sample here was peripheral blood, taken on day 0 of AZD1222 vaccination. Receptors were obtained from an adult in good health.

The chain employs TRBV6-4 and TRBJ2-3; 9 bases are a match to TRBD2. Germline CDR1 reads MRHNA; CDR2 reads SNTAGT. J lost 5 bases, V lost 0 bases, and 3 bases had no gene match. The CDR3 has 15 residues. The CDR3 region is CASSDSAGGQDTQYF. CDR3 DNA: TGTGCCAGCAGTGACTCTGCGGGAGGGCAAGATACGCAGTATTTT.

The CDR3 DNA is TGCAGCGTTGAAGATCTTGGCCGAGCGGCAAATGAGCAGTTCTTC. It codes for CSVEDLGRAANEQFF. The rearrangement uses TRBV29-1 and TRBJ2-1; tentative D call: TRBD2 (5 bases). In germline, CDR1 is SQVTM, CDR2 ANQGSEA. The CDR3 loop spans 15 amino acids. Trimming shortened V by 0 bases and J by 7 bases, and 16 bases separated the two germline ends.

The chain's CDR3 is CASRVYSSSYNEQFF. The CDR3 DNA sequence: TGTGCCAGCAGGGTATATTCGAGCTCCTACAATGAGCAGTTCTTC. The chain is built from TRBV7-2 and TRBJ2-1; D is uncertain. CDR3 length equals 15 residues. Trimming stripped 6 bases from V and 0 bases from J, with 12 bases between. The germline V gene has CDR1 SGHTA and CDR2 FQGNSA. The complete variable domain, with remaining parts taken from reference TRBV7-2 and TRBJ2-1, reads GAGVSQSPSNKVTEKGKDVELRCDPISGHTALYWYRQSLGQGLEFLIYFQGNSAPDKSGLPSDRFSAERTGGSVSTLTIQRTQQEDSAVYLCASRVYSSSYNEQFFGPGTRLTVL.

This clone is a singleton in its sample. For the CDR3, the DNA is TGTGCCAGCAGCCAAGTCCGGACCTCTGGAAACACCATATATTTT. Its protein is CASSQVRTSGNTIYF. The chain carries TRBV3-1 (or the pseudogene TRBV3-2) and TRBJ1-3; no reliable D call. CDR3 size: 15 residues. Germline loops: CDR1 LGHDT, CDR2 YNNKEL (reference sequence). V lost 1 base to trimming and J lost 0 bases, with 7 bases between them.

Here the CDR3 DNA reads TGTGCCTGGAGTGTACCGGGGTCCACCGGGGAGCTGTTTTTT. This gives the protein CAWSVPGSTGELFF. The rearrangement joins TRBV30 to TRBJ2-2; possible D gene TRBD2, 5 bases. Germline V lookup: CDR1 GTSNPN, CDR2 SVGIG (reference sequence). CDR3 length: 14 residues. Trimming shortened V by 0 bases and J by 4 bases, and 9 bases separated the two germline ends.

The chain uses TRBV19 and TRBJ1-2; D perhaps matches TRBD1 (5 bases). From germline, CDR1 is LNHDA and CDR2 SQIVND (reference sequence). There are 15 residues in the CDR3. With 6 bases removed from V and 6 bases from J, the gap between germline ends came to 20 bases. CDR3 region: CASSPRGGPYDGYTF. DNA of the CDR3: TGTGCCAGTAGCCCCCGGGGGGGTCCTTATGATGGCTACACCTTC.

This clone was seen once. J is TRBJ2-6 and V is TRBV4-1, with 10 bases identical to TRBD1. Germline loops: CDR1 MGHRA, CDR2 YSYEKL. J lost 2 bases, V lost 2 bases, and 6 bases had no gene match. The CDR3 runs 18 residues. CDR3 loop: CASSQRPGTGAGANVLTF. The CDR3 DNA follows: TGCGCCAGCAGCCAACGTCCCGGGACAGGGGCTGGGGCCAACGTCCTGACTTTC.

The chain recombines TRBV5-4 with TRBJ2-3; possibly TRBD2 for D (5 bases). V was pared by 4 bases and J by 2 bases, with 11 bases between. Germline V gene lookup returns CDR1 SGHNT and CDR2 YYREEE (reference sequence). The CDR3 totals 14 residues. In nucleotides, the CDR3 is TGTGCCAGCAGCAACGGGATGGCCACAGATACGCAGTATTTT. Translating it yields CASSNGMATDTQYF.

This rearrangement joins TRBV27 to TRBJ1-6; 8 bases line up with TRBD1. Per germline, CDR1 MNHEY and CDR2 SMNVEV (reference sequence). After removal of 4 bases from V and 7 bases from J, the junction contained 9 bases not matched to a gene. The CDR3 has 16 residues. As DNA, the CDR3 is TGTGCCAGCAGTTACGGACAGGGATTATGGAATTCACCCCTCCACTTT. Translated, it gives CASSYGQGLWNSPLHF.

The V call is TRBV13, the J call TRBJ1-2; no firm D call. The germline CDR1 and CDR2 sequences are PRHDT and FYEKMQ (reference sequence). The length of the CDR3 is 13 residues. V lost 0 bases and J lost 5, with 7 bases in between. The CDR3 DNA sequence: TGTGCCAGCAGCTTAGGCCGGATGTATGGCTACACCTTC. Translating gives CASSLGRMYGYTF.

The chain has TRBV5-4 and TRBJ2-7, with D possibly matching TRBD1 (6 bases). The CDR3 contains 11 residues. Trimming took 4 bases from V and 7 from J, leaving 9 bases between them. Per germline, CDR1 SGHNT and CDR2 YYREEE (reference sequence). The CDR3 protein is CASSLGGEQYF. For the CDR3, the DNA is TGTGCCAGCAGCCTAGGGGGAGAGCAGTACTTC.

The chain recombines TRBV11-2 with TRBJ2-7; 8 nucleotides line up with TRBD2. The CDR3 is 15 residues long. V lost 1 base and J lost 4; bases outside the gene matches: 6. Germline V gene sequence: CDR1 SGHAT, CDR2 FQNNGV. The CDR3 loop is CASSLAGGQGYEQYF. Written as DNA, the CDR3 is TGTGCCAGCAGCTTAGCGGGAGGGCAGGGTTACGAGCAGTACTTC.

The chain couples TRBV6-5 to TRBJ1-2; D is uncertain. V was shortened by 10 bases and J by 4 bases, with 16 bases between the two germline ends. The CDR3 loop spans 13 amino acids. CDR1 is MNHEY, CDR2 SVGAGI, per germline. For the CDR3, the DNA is TGTGCCACCGGCCCTCAGCTGGGCTATGGCTACACCTTC. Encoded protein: CATGPQLGYGYTF.

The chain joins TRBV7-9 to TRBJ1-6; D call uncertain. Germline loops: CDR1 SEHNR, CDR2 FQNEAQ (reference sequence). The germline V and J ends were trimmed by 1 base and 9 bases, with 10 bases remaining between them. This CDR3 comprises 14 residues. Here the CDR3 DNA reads TGTGCCAGCAGCTTAGAACAGTACTCTTCACCCCTCCACTTT. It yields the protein CASSLEQYSSPLHF.

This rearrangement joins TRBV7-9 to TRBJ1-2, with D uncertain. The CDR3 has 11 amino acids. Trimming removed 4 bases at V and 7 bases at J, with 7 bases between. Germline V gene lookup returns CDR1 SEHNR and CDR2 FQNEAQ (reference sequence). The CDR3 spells CASSSTLGYTF. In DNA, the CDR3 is TGTGCCAGCAGCTCAACCCTTGGCTACACCTTC.

This CDR3 is CSVEVLRPQETQYF. In nucleotides, the CDR3 is TGCAGCGTTGAAGTACTCAGACCCCAAGAGACCCAGTACTTC. The gene calls are TRBV29-1 and TRBJ2-5; D remains ambiguous. Germline CDR1 reads SQVTM; CDR2 reads ANQGSEA. V lost 1 base to trimming and J lost 1 base, with 10 bases between them. The CDR3 is made up of 14 amino acids.

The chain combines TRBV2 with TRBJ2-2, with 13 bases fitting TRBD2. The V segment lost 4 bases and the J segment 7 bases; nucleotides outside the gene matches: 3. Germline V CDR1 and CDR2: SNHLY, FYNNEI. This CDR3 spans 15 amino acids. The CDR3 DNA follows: TGTGCCAGCAGTGGGACTAGCGGGAGTATCGGGGAGCTGTTTTTT. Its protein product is CASSGTSGSIGELFF.

The DNA for the CDR3 is TGTGCCAGCAGCCGAAGCCGGGACGGAAAAGAGACCCAGTACTTC. Its protein is CASSRSRDGKETQYF. The chain recombines TRBV7-7 with TRBJ2-5, with D perhaps matching TRBD1 or TRBD2 (5 bases each). Germline V gene data show CDR1 as SSHAT and CDR2 as FNYEAQ (reference sequence). The CDR3 is 15 residues long. Trimming pared 5 bases from V and 3 bases from J, leaving 16 bases between.

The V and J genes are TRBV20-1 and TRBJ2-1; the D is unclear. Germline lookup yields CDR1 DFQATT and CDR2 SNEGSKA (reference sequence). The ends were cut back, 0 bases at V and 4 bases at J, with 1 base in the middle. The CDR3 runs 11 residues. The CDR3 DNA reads TGCAGTGCTAGAGAATACAATGAGCAGTTCTTC. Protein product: CSAREYNEQFF.

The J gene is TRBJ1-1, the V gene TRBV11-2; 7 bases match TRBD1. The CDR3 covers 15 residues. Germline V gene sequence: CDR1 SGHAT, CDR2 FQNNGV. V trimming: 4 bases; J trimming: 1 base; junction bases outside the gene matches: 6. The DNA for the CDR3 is TGTGCCAGCAGCTCAAAACGGACAGGGAACACTGAAGCTTTCTTT. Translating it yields CASSSKRTGNTEAFF.

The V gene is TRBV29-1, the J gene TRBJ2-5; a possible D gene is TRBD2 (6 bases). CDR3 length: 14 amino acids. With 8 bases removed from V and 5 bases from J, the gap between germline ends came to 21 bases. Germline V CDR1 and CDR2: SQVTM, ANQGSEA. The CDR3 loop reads CSSWGRRGEETQYF. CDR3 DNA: TGCAGCTCCTGGGGCAGGAGGGGCGAGGAGACCCAGTACTTC.

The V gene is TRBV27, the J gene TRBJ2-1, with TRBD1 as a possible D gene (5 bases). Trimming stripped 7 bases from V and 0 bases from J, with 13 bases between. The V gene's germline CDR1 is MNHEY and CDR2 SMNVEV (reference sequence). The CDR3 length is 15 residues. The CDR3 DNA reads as TGTGCCAGCATGGCAGGGCCTAGCTCCTACAATGAGCAGTTCTTC. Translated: CASMAGPSSYNEQFF.